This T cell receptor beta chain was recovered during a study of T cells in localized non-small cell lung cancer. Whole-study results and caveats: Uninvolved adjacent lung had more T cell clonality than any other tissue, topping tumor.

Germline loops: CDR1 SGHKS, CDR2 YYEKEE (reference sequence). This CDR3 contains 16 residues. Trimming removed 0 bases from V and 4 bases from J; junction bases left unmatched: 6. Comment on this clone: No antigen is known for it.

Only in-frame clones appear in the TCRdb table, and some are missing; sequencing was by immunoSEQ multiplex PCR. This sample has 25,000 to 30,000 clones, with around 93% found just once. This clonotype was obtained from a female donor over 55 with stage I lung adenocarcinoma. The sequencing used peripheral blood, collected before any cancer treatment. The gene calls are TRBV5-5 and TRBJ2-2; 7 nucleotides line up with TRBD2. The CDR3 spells CASSLAGEGITGELFF. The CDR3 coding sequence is TGTGCCAGCAGCTTGGCCGGGGAGGGTATCACCGGGGAGCTGTTTTTT.